This TCR beta chain is drawn from a study of shared clonotypes between healthy human individuals. Sequenced by immunoSEQ multiplex PCR; TCRdb stores in-frame clones only, minus some. The sample holds about 480,000 clones; roughly 85% are singletons and the top ten take about an eighth. This clonotype originated in a woman aged 35 to 49 in good health. Some clones in this sample may be carry-over from other donors' samples. Material: PBMCs.

The CDR3 loop reads CASSLGGTGELFF. DNA of the CDR3: TGTGCCAGCAGTTTGGGGGGCACCGGGGAGCTGTTTTTT. The chain combines TRBV28 with TRBJ2-2; TRBD2 is a possible D gene (6 bases). The V end was cut by 3 bases, the J end by 4 bases, with 6 bases between. The CDR3 has 13 amino acids. Per germline, CDR1 MDHEN and CDR2 SYDVKM.